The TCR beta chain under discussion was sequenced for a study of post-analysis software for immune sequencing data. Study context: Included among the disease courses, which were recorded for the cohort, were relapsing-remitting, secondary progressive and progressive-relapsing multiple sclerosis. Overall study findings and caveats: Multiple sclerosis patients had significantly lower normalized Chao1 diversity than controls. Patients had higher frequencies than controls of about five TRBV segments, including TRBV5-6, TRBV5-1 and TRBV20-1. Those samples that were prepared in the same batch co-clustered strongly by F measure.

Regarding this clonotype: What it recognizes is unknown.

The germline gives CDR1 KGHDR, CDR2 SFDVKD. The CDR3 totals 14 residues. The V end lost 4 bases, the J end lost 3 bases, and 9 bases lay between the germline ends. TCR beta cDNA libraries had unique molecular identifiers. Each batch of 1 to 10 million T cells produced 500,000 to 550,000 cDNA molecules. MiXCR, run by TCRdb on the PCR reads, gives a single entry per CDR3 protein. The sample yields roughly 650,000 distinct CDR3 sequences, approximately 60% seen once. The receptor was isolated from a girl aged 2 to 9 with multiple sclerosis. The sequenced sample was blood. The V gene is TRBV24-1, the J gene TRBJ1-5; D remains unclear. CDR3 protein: CATSDVRINQPQHF. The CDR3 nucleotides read TGTGCCACCAGTGACGTCCGGATCAATCAGCCCCAGCATTTT.